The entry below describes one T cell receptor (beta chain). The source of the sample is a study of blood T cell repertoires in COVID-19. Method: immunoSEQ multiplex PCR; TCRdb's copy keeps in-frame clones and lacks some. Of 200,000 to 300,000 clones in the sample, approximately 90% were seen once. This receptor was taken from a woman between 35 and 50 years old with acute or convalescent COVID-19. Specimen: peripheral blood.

CDR3 bases: TGTGCCAGTAGCCAGGGTGCCGGCTACACCTTC. Translating it yields CASSQGAGYTF. The rearrangement joins TRBV19 to TRBJ1-2; possibly TRBD1 for D (5 bases). The CDR3 totals 11 residues. Germline-derived CDR1 and CDR2 are LNHDA and SQIVND (reference sequence). The germline V and J ends were trimmed by 6 bases and 8 bases, with 10 bases remaining between them.